This T cell receptor (beta chain) was retrieved from a study of T cells in Graves' hyperthyroidism and ophthalmopathy. The CDR3 runs 15 residues. Germline V gives CDR1 DFQATT, CDR2 SNEGSKA (reference sequence). With 1 base clipped from V and 6 bases from J, the junction kept 9 bases outside the gene matches. What was amplified from RNA transcripts were TCR beta CDR3 regions. TCR CDR3 regions were first amplified by RT-PCR with HTBI primers. Using its own MiXCR run on the multiplex PCR reads, TCRdb lists one record per CDR3 protein. The sample consists of roughly 500,000 distinct CDR3 sequences, about 45% of them appearing once. Many counts were recorded for this clonotype. Its antigen is as yet unknown. Overall study results and limits: Most thyroid clonotypes that were expanded above 0.001 also turned up in blood. The model made its ophthalmopathy prediction, and onset followed a median around six months later.

The clonotype originates from an adult woman with Graves' disease, either hyperthyroidism or ophthalmopathy (not recorded which). This chain links TRBV20-1 with TRBJ1-5, with 7 bases identical to TRBD1. The sequenced material came from peripheral blood or thyroid tissue (not recorded which). The CDR3 here is CSARGGGRGAQPQHF. In nucleotides, the CDR3 is TGCAGTGCTAGAGGAGGGGGCAGGGGCGCTCAGCCCCAGCATTTT.